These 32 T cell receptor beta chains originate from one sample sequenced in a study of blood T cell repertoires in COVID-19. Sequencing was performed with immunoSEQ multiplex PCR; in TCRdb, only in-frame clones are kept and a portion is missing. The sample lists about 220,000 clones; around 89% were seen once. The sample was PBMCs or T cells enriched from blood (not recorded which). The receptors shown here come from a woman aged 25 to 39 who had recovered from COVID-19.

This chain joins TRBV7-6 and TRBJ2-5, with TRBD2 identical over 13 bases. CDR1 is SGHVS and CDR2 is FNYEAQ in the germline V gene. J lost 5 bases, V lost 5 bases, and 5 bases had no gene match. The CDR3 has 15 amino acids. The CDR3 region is CASSARTSGGETQYF. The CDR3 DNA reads TGTGCCAGCAGCGCGAGGACTAGCGGGGGTGAGACCCAGTACTTC. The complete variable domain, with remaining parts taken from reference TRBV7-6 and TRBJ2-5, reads GAGVSQSPRYKVTKRGQDVALRCDPISGHVSLYWYRQALGQGPEFLTYFNYEAQQDKSGLPNDRFSAERPEGSISTLTIQRTEQRDSAMYRCASSARTSGGETQYFGPGTRLLVL.

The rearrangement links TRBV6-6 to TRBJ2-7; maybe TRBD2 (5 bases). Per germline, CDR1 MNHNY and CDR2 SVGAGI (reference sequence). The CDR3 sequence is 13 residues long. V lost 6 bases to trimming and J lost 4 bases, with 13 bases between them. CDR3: CASRNLDYYEQYF. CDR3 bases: TGTGCCAGCAGGAACCTTGACTATTACGAGCAGTACTTC.

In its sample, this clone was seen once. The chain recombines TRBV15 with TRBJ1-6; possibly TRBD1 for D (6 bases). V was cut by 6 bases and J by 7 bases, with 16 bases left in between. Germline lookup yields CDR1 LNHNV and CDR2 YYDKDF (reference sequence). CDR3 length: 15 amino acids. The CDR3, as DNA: TGTGCCACCAGTAGTATCCGGACAGCCAATTCACCCCTCCACTTT. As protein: CATSSIRTANSPLHF.

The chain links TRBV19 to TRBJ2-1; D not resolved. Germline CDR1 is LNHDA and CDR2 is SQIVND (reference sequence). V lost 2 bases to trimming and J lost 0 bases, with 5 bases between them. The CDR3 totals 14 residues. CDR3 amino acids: CASSISVSYNEQFF. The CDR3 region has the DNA TGTGCCAGTAGTATATCAGTCTCCTACAATGAGCAGTTCTTC.

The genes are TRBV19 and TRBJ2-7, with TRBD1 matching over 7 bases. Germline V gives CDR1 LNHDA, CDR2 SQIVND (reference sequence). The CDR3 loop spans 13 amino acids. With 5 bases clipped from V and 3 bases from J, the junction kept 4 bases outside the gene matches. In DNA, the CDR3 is TGTGCCAGTAGTCCAGACAGGGACTACGAGCAGTACTTC. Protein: CASSPDRDYEQYF. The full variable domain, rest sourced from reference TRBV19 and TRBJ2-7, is DGGITQSPKYLFRKEGQNVTLSCEQNLNHDAMYWYRQDPGQGLRLIYYSQIVNDFQKGDIAEGYSVSREKKESFPLTVTSAQKNPTAFYLCASSPDRDYEQYFGPGTRLTVT.

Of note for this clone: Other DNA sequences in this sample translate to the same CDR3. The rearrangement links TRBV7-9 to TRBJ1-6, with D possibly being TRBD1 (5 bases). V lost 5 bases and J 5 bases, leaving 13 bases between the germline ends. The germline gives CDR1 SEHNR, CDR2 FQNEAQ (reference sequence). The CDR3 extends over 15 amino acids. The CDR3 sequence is CASSPSGGNNSPLHF. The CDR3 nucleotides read TGTGCCAGCAGCCCCTCCGGGGGGAATAATTCACCCCTCCACTTT.

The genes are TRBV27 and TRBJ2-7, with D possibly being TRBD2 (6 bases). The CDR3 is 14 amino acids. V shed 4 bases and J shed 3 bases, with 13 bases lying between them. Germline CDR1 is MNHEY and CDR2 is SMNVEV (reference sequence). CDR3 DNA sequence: TGTGCCAGCAGTTACGGGAGTCTAGACTACGAGCAGTACTTC. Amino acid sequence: CASSYGSLDYEQYF.

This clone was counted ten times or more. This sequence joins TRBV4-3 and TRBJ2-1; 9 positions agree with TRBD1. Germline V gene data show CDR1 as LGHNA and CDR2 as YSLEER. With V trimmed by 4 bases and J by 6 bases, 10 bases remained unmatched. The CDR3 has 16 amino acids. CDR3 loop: CASSLSPDRGGNEQFF. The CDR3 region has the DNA TGCGCCAGCAGCCTATCACCGGACAGGGGTGGCAATGAGCAGTTCTTC.

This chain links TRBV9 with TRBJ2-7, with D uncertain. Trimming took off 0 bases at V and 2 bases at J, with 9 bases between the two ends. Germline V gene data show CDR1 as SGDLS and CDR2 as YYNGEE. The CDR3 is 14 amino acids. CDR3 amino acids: CASSVDGEPYEQYF. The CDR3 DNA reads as TGTGCCAGCAGCGTAGACGGAGAACCCTACGAGCAGTACTTC.

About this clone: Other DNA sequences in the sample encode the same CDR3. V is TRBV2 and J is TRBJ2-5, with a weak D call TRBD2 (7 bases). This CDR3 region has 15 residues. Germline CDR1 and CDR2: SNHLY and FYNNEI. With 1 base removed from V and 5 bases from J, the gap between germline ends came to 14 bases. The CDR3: CASSEVRGGGETQYF. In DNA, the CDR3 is TGTGCCAGCAGTGAAGTTAGGGGGGGCGGGGAGACCCAGTACTTC.

The CDR3 protein is CASSLDRATSGNTIYF. The CDR3 nucleotides are TGTGCCAGCAGCTTGGACAGGGCAACCTCTGGAAACACCATATATTTT. V and J are TRBV11-2 and TRBJ1-3, with TRBD1 matching over 8 bases. The CDR3 length is 16 residues. After removal of 3 bases from V and 0 bases from J, the junction contained 4 bases not matched to a gene. From germline, CDR1 is SGHAT and CDR2 FQNNGV.

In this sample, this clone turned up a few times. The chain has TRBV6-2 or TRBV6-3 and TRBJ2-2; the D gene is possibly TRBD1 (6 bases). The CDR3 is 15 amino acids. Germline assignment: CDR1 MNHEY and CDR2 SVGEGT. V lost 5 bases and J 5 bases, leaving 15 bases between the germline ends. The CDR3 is CASSETGLVTGELFF. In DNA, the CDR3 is TGTGCCAGCAGTGAGACAGGTCTGGTGACCGGGGAGCTGTTTTTT.

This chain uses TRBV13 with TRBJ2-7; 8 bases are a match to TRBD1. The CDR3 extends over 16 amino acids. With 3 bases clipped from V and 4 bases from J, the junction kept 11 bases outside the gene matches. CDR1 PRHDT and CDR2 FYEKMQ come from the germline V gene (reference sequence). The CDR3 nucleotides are TGTGCCAGCAGCTTGGACAGGGAAGGGAGGTCGTACGAGCAGTACTTC. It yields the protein CASSLDREGRSYEQYF.

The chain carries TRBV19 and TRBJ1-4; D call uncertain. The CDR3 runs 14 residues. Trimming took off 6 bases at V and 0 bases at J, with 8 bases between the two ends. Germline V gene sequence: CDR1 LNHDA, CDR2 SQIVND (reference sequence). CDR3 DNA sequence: TGTGCCAGTAGACAACAAGCAACTAATGAAAAACTGTTTTTT. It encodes CASRQQATNEKLFF.

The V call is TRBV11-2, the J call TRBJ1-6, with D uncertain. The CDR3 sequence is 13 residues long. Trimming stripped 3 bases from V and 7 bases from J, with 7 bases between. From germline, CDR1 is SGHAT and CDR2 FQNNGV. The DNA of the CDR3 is TGTGCCAGCAGCTTGGGGAGGAATTCACCCCTCCACTTT. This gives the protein CASSLGRNSPLHF. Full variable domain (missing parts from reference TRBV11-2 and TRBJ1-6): EAGVAQSPRYKIIEKRQSVAFWCNPISGHATLYWYQQILGQGPKLLIQFQNNGVVDDSQLPKDRFSAERLKGVDSTLKIQPAKLEDSAVYLCASSLGRNSPLHFGNGTRLTVT.

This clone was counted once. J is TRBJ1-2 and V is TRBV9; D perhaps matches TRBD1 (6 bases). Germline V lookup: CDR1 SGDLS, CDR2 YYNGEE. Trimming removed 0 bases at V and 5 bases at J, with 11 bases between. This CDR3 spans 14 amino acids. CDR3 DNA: TGTGCCAGCAGCGTAGAGGGGGACCTATATGGCTACACCTTC. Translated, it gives CASSVEGDLYGYTF. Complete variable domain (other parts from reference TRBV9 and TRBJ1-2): DSGVTQTPKHLITATGQRVTLRCSPRSGDLSVYWYQQSLDQGLQFLIQYYNGEERAKGNILERFSAQQFPDLHSELNLSSLELGDSALYFCASSVEGDLYGYTFGSGTRLTVV.

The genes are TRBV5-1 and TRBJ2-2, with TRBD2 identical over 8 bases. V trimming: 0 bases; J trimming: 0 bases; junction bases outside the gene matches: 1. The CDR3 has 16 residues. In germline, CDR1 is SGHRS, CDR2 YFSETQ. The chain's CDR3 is CASSLEAGANTGELFF. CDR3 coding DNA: TGCGCCAGCAGCTTGGAAGCGGGGGCGAACACCGGGGAGCTGTTTTTT.

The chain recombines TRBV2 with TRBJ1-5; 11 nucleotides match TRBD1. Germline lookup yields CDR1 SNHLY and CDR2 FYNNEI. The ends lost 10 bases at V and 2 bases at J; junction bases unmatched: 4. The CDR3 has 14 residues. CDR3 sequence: CATRGQGGNQPQHF. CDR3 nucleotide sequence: TGTGCCACGAGGGGACAGGGGGGCAATCAGCCCCAGCATTTT. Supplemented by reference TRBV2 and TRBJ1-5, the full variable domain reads EPEVTQTPSHQVTQMGQEVILRCVPISNHLYFYWYRQILGQKVEFLVSFYNNEISEKSEIFDDQFSVERPDGSNFTLKIRSTKLEDSAMYFCATRGQGGNQPQHFGDGTRLSIL.

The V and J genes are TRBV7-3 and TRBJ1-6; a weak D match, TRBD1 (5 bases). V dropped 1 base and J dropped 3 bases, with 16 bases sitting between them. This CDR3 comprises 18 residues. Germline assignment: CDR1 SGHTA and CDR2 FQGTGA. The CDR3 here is CASSLSRFAGHYNSPLHF. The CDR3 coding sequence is TGTGCCAGCAGCTTAAGTCGGTTTGCAGGGCACTATAATTCACCCCTCCACTTT.

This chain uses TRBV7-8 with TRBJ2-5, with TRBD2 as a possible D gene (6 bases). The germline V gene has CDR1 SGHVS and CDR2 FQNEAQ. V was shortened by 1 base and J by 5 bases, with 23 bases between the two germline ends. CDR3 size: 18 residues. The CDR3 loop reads CASSLGYPGEFAFETQYF. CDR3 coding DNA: TGTGCCAGCAGCTTAGGGTACCCGGGGGAGTTCGCCTTCGAGACCCAGTACTTC.

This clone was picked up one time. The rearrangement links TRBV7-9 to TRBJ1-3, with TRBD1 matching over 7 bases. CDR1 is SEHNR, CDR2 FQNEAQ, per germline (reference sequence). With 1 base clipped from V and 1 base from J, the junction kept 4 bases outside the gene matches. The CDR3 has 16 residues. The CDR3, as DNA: TGTGCCAGCAGCTTAGGCCCGACAGGGTCTGGAAACACCATATATTTT. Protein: CASSLGPTGSGNTIYF.

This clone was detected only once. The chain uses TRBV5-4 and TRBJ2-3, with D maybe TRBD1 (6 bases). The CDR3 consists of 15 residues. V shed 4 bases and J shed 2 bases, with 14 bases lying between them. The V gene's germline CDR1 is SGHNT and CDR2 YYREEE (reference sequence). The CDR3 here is CASSPGTPPTDTQYF. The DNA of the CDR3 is TGTGCCAGCAGCCCTGGGACACCGCCCACAGATACGCAGTATTTT.

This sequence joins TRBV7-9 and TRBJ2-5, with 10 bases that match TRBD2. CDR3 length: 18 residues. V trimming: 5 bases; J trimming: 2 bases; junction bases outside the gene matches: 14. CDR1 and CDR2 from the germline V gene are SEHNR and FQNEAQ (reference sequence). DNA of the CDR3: TGTGCCAGCAGCCTTATACCTGGACTAGCGGATAAACAAGAGACCCAGTACTTC. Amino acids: CASSLIPGLADKQETQYF.

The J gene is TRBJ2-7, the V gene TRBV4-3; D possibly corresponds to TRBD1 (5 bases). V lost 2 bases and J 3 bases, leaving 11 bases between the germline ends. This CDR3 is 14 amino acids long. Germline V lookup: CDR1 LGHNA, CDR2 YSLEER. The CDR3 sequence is CASSQSRVLYEQYF. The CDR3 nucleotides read TGCGCCAGCAGCCAAAGCAGGGTGCTCTACGAGCAGTACTTC.

Here the CDR3 reads CASSLARQGVAEAFF. In DNA, the CDR3 is TGCGCCAGCAGCTTGGCCAGACAGGGCGTCGCTGAAGCTTTCTTT. The chain employs TRBV5-1 and TRBJ1-1, with TRBD1 matching over 7 bases. J lost 6 bases, V lost 0 bases, and 8 bases had no gene match. CDR1 is SGHRS and CDR2 is YFSETQ in the germline V gene. This CDR3 has 15 amino acids.

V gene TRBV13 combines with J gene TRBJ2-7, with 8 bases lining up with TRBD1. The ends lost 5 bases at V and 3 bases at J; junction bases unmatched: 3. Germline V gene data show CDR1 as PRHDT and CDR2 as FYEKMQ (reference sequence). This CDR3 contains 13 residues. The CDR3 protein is CASSTDRGYEQYF. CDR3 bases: TGTGCCAGCAGCACCGACAGGGGCTACGAGCAGTACTTC. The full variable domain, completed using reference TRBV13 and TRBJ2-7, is AAGVIQSPRHLIKEKRETATLKCYPIPRHDTVYWYQQGPGQDPQFLISFYEKMQSDKGSIPDRFSAQQFSDYHSELNMSSLELGDSALYFCASSTDRGYEQYFGPGTRLTVT.

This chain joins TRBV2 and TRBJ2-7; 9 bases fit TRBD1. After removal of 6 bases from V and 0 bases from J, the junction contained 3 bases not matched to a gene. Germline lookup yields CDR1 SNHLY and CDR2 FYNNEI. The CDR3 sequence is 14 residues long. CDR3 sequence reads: CASRQQGASYEQYF. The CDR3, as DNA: TGTGCCAGCAGGCAACAGGGGGCCTCCTACGAGCAGTACTTC.

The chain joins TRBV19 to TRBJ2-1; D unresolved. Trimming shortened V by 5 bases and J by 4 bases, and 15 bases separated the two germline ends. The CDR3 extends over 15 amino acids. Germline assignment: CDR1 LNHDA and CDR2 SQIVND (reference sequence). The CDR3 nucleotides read TGTGCCAGTAGTTCCGGGTCCAGTCGATACAATGAGCAGTTCTTC. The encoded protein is CASSSGSSRYNEQFF. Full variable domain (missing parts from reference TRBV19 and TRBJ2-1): DGGITQSPKYLFRKEGQNVTLSCEQNLNHDAMYWYRQDPGQGLRLIYYSQIVNDFQKGDIAEGYSVSREKKESFPLTVTSAQKNPTAFYLCASSSGSSRYNEQFFGPGTRLTVL.

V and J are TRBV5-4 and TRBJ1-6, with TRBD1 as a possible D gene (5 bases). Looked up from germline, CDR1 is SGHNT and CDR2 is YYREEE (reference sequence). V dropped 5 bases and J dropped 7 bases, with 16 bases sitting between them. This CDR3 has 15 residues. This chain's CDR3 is CASRFGRGENSPLHF. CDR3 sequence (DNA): TGTGCCAGCAGATTCGGGCGGGGGGAGAATTCACCCCTCCACTTT.

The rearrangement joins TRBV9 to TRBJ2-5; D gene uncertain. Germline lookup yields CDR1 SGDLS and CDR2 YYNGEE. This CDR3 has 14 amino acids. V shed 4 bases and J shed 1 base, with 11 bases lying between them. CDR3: CASSLKSTQETQYF. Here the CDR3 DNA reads TGTGCCAGCAGCCTGAAGAGTACCCAAGAGACCCAGTACTTC. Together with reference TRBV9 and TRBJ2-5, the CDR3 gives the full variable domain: DSGVTQTPKHLITATGQRVTLRCSPRSGDLSVYWYQQSLDQGLQFLIQYYNGEERAKGNILERFSAQQFPDLHSELNLSSLELGDSALYFCASSLKSTQETQYFGPGTRLLVL.

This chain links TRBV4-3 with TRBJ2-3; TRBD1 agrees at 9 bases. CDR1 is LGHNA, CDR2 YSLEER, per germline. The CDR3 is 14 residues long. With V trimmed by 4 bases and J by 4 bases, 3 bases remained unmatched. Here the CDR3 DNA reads TGCGCCAGCAGCCCCCGGGACAGGGCAGATACGCAGTATTTT. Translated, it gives CASSPRDRADTQYF.

CDR3 sequence reads: CASSITGGDASPLHF. The CDR3 DNA is TGTGCCAGTAGTATAACAGGGGGTGATGCTTCACCCCTCCACTTT. The chain has TRBV19 and TRBJ1-6; 8 positions agree with TRBD1. Germline V gives CDR1 LNHDA, CDR2 SQIVND (reference sequence). The V and J ends lost 2 bases and 9 bases, in that order; junction bases with no gene match: 6. The CDR3 is made up of 15 amino acids.